This T cell receptor beta chain was recorded in a study of CD8 T cells in ankylosing spondylitis. Turning to this clonotype: Its antigen is not known.

Overall study findings and caveats: About 8 highly homologous variants made up a TCR beta motif that seemed to typify ankylosing spondylitis blood. CD8+ cells made up the disease-linked clones, which were relatively rare in peripheral blood. In synovial fluid and blood from reactive arthritis, some motif variants were previously reported.

TCRdb used MiXCR to reprocess the 5' RACE reads, holding one entry per CDR3 protein. The sample has hundreds of thousands of distinct CDR3 sequences; under 20% are singletons. Germline V gene sequence: CDR1 SGHRS, CDR2 YFSETQ. The CDR3 has 14 residues. V lost 5 bases and J lost 1, with 13 bases in between. The specimen sequenced was blood, either unsorted or a sorted T cell fraction (not recorded which). This sequence was found in a male donor with ankylosing spondylitis. The V gene is TRBV5-1, the J gene TRBJ2-7, with a weak D call TRBD2 (7 bases). CDR3 residues: CASRRGGASYEQYF. CDR3 bases: TGCGCCAGCAGGAGGGGGGGGGCATCCTACGAGCAGTACTTC.